The 13 T cell receptor beta chains presented below share a single source sample, sequenced in a study of T-cell reconstitution after alpha-beta-depleted transplantation in children. Molecular barcoding with unique molecular identifiers was used for the TCRbeta library. TCRdb reprocessed the PCR reads with MiXCR, giving one entry per CDR3 protein. The sample shows 500,000 or so distinct CDR3 sequences, around a third of them seen only once. This material consisted of PBMCs from the stem cell graft donor, taken from the stem cell graft. These receptors originate from a human donor who donated a stem cell graft to a child with aplastic anemia.

Only a few counts were recorded for this clonotype. The J gene is TRBJ2-1, the V gene TRBV20-1; 8 nucleotides line up with TRBD2. The trim removed 7 bases at V and 6 bases at J, leaving 11 bases unmatched. CDR1 is DFQATT and CDR2 is SNEGSKA in the germline V gene (reference sequence). This CDR3 is built from 14 residues. The CDR3 is CSGVLREEFNEQFF. The DNA for the CDR3 is TGCAGTGGGGTTTTGCGGGAGGAGTTCAATGAGCAGTTCTTC.

The rearrangement joins TRBV29-1 to TRBJ2-7; D possibly uses TRBD1 or TRBD2 (5 bases each). V lost 1 base and J lost 2, with 12 bases in between. CDR1 SQVTM and CDR2 ANQGSEA come from the germline V gene. CDR3 size: 14 residues. The CDR3 DNA sequence: TGCAGCGTTGAAGTGGGACCAATTCCCTACGAGCAGTACTTC. Protein product: CSVEVGPIPYEQYF.

There are a few counts of this clonotype. The chain joins TRBV12-3 or TRBV12-4 to TRBJ1-1, with a possible D match to TRBD1 (5 bases). This CDR3 has 13 residues. The V and J ends lost 4 bases and 3 bases respectively, with 9 bases between them. This CDR3 is CASSSDRHTEAFF. The CDR3 DNA follows: TGTGCCAGCAGTTCCGACAGACACACTGAAGCTTTCTTT.

In this sample, this clonotype turned up a few times. The genes are TRBV7-8 and TRBJ2-3, with D perhaps matching TRBD2 (6 bases). Trimming shortened V by 5 bases and J by 1 base, and 28 bases separated the two germline ends. Germline V CDR1 and CDR2: SGHVS, FQNEAQ. This CDR3 is 20 amino acids long. CDR3 coding DNA: TGTGCCAGCAGCCCCAGATCGACAGTTTCCAGGGTAGCGGGCACAGATACGCAGTATTTT. Its protein product is CASSPRSTVSRVAGTDTQYF.

The chain uses TRBV3-1 and TRBJ2-1; the D gene is possibly TRBD2 (6 bases). The CDR3 length is 14 residues. Germline loops: CDR1 LGHDT, CDR2 YNNKEL (reference sequence). Between the trimmed V and J ends, which lost 4 bases and 9 bases, there was a span of 16 bases. The CDR3 region has the DNA TGTGCCAGCAGCCCGACTAGTCTGGGAAGTGAGCAGTTCTTC. Translation gives CASSPTSLGSEQFF.

There are a few counts of this clonotype. The gene calls are TRBV19 and TRBJ1-1, with a tentative D call TRBD1 (5 bases). The ends were cut back, 1 base at V and 8 bases at J, with 14 bases in the middle. Germline loops: CDR1 LNHDA, CDR2 SQIVND (reference sequence). There are 14 residues in the CDR3. The CDR3 DNA follows: TGTGCCAGTAGTATAGCGATGGGACGCCGAGAAGCTTTCTTT. Translated: CASSIAMGRREAFF.

This sequence joins TRBV12-3 or TRBV12-4 and TRBJ1-5, with D uncertain. This CDR3 region has 15 residues. V was cut by 8 bases and J by 0 bases, with 14 bases left in between. CDR3: CASGERSYSNQPQHF. In DNA, the CDR3 is TGTGCCAGCGGAGAAAGAAGTTATAGCAATCAGCCCCAGCATTTT.

This rearrangement joins TRBV6-1 to TRBJ2-2; no firm D call. This CDR3 is built from 13 residues. V dropped 3 bases and J dropped 7 bases, with 9 bases sitting between them. The germline gives CDR1 MNHNS, CDR2 SASEGT. CDR3 DNA sequence: TGTGCCAGCAGTGATGTGGGCATCGGGGAGCTGTTTTTT. Its translation is CASSDVGIGELFF.

This clonotype turned up a few times. This chain links TRBV20-1 with TRBJ2-7; D tentatively fits TRBD1 or TRBD2 (5 bases each). The CDR3 covers 14 residues. V was shortened by 5 bases and J by 5 bases, with 19 bases between the two germline ends. Germline V gene sequence: CDR1 DFQATT, CDR2 SNEGSKA (reference sequence). CDR3 loop: CSAENWGSSHEQYF. CDR3 nucleotides: TGCAGTGCTGAAAATTGGGGGAGTAGCCACGAGCAGTACTTC.

The J gene is TRBJ2-7, the V gene TRBV4-3, with 15 nucleotides matching TRBD2. V gave up 5 bases and J gave up 7 bases; unmatched junction bases: 6. CDR3 length equals 15 residues. Germline V lookup: CDR1 LGHNA, CDR2 YSLEER. The CDR3, as DNA: TGCGCCAGCAGCTGGACTAGCGGGAGGGAAGGAGAGCAGTACTTC. Amino acids: CASSWTSGREGEQYF.

This clonotype showed up just a few times. The chain employs TRBV20-1 and TRBJ2-3; possibly TRBD1 for D (5 bases). In germline, CDR1 is DFQATT, CDR2 SNEGSKA (reference sequence). V was clipped by 5 bases and J by 3 bases, with 15 bases between them. There are 14 residues in the CDR3. The CDR3 reads CSASPRVGTDTQYF. In DNA form, the CDR3 reads TGCAGTGCTTCGCCCAGGGTCGGGACAGATACGCAGTATTTT.

The chain recombines TRBV24-1 with TRBJ2-1; the match to TRBD2 covers 7 bases. This CDR3 spans 20 amino acids. The V gene end was trimmed by 4 bases and the J gene end by 6 bases; junction bases not matched to a gene: 23. Germline V gives CDR1 KGHDR, CDR2 SFDVKD. The CDR3 DNA reads TGTGCCACCAGTGAGGACGGGATGTTCACACCTTGGGAGGGGTTCAATGAGCAGTTCTTC. This gives the protein CATSEDGMFTPWEGFNEQFF.

The rearrangement uses TRBV12-3 or TRBV12-4 and TRBJ2-1, with D possibly being TRBD2 (5 bases). The CDR3 spans 15 residues. V lost 6 bases to trimming and J lost 6 bases, with 18 bases between them. CDR3 in amino acids: CASSDVNGVGNEQFF. The CDR3 coding sequence is TGTGCCAGCAGCGATGTAAACGGGGTTGGCAATGAGCAGTTCTTC.